These 17 T cell receptor beta chains came from one sample sequenced in a study of T cells in Graves' hyperthyroidism and ophthalmopathy. Using RNA transcripts as the source, TCR beta CDR3 regions were amplified. First-round RT-PCR targeting the TCR CDR3 was performed with the HTBI primer set. Each CDR3 protein is one row after TCRdb ran MiXCR on the multiplex PCR reads. The top ten hold 5.5% to 7.5% of the sample, which has fewer than 650,000 distinct CDR3 sequences, around 14% seen once. Sequenced material: blood. Receptor source: a woman aged 25-40 years with Graves' hyperthyroidism that later progressed to Graves' ophthalmopathy.

This clonotype has ten or more counts. This chain connects TRBV12-3 or TRBV12-4 to TRBJ1-4; D unresolved. This CDR3 has 14 residues. Trimming left V 6 bases short and J 6 bases short, with 14 bases between. CDR3 protein: CASRRIRADEKLFF. The CDR3 DNA follows: TGTGCCAGCAGAAGGATAAGGGCGGATGAAAAACTGTTTTTT.

This clonotype was found many times. This chain uses TRBV3-1 with TRBJ1-1; the D is unclear. This CDR3 region has 9 residues. Looked up from germline, CDR1 is LGHDT and CDR2 is YNNKEL (reference sequence). V lost 8 bases, J lost 13 bases, and 11 bases lay in between. CDR3 sequence: CASPHPGFF. The CDR3 DNA reads as TGTGCCAGCCCCCACCCGGGTTTCTTT.

This chain uses TRBV12-3 or TRBV12-4 with TRBJ2-2; 9 nucleotides line up with TRBD2. The length of the CDR3 is 16 residues. Trimming took 7 bases from V and 4 from J; bases not matched to a gene: 10. The CDR3 reads CASIRWAGGFTGELFF. For the CDR3, the DNA is TGTGCCAGCATTCGATGGGCGGGAGGGTTCACCGGGGAGCTGTTTTTT.

V is TRBV19 and J is TRBJ2-2, with a possible D match to TRBD2 (7 bases). This CDR3 has 16 residues. Germline V lookup: CDR1 LNHDA, CDR2 SQIVND (reference sequence). V lost 6 bases to trimming and J lost 4 bases, with 18 bases between them. CDR3 amino acids: CASRPLGGLFTGELFF. The CDR3 bases are TGTGCCAGTAGGCCGTTGGGGGGGCTGTTCACCGGGGAGCTGTTTTTT.

The table lists this clonotype with many counts. The gene calls are TRBV19 and TRBJ2-2; 9 positions agree with TRBD2. This CDR3 region has 15 residues. Germline lookup yields CDR1 LNHDA and CDR2 SQIVND (reference sequence). V was pared by 4 bases and J by 0 bases, with 0 bases of the junction left unmatched. CDR3: CASSSGRANTGELFF. CDR3 coding DNA: TGTGCCAGTAGTAGCGGGAGGGCGAACACCGGGGAGCTGTTTTTT.

The sample holds many counts of this clonotype. The CDR3 protein is CSVEDEEATGPYGYTF. CDR3 coding DNA: TGCAGCGTTGAAGACGAAGAGGCGACAGGGCCCTATGGCTACACCTTC. This chain links TRBV29-1 with TRBJ1-2; TRBD1 aligns across 7 bases. CDR1 is SQVTM and CDR2 is ANQGSEA in the germline V gene. CDR3 size: 16 residues. The junction had 11 bases not matched to a gene; V was cut back by 0 bases and J by 4 bases. Complete variable domain (other parts from reference TRBV29-1 and TRBJ1-2): SAVISQKPSRDICQRGTSLTIQCQVDSQVTMMFWYRQQPGQSLTLIATANQGSEATYESGFVIDKFPISRPNLTFSTLTVSNMSPEDSSIYLCSVEDEEATGPYGYTFGSGTRLTVV.

There are a few counts of this clonotype. The V call is TRBV7-2, the J call TRBJ1-5, with 7 bases identical to TRBD1. There are 14 residues in the CDR3. After removal of 4 bases from V and 3 bases from J, the junction contained 3 bases not matched to a gene. The germline CDR1 and CDR2 sequences are SGHTA and FQGNSA. Here the CDR3 reads CASSSGGVNQPQHF. The CDR3, as DNA: TGTGCCAGCAGCTCAGGGGGTGTCAATCAGCCCCAGCATTTT.

This clonotype was observed many times. The V and J genes are TRBV20-1 and TRBJ2-1; 10 bases align to TRBD2. V lost 4 bases, J lost 5 bases, and 5 bases stayed unmatched. The CDR3 length is 14 residues. Germline lookup yields CDR1 DFQATT and CDR2 SNEGSKA (reference sequence). The CDR3: CSAKGLADHNEQFF. As DNA, the CDR3 is TGCAGTGCTAAAGGACTAGCGGACCACAATGAGCAGTTCTTC.

As concerns this clonotype: A much larger clone differs from this one at a single base, so this may be a read error. The chain links TRBV9 to TRBJ1-3, with D hard to call. Germline V lookup: CDR1 SGDLS, CDR2 YYNGEE. The CDR3 runs to 16 residues. CDR3 in amino acids: CASSVTSQKSGNAIYF. DNA for the CDR3: TGTGCCAGCAGCGTAACTAGTCAGAAATCTGGAAACGCCATATATTTT.

The CDR3, as DNA: TGTGCCAGCAAGCTACAGGGTGGAGAGACCCAGTACTTC. It yields the protein CASKLQGGETQYF. The chain recombines TRBV25-1 with TRBJ2-5, with a weak D call TRBD1 (6 bases). V was cut by 7 bases and J by 4 bases, with 13 bases left in between. Germline CDR1 MGHDK, CDR2 SYGVNS. The CDR3 runs 13 residues.

This clonotype was seen ten or more times. The chain has TRBV12-3 or TRBV12-4 and TRBJ2-1; D is uncertain. This CDR3 region has 15 residues. V was pared by 7 bases and J by 3 bases, with 16 bases between. This CDR3 reads CASTVSERNYNEQFF. CDR3 coding DNA: TGTGCCAGCACCGTATCGGAGAGAAACTACAATGAGCAGTTCTTC.

This clonotype was observed many times. The chain recombines TRBV27 with TRBJ1-1; TRBD1 might be the D (5 bases). CDR3 size: 14 residues. Trimming stripped 6 bases from V and 0 bases from J, with 11 bases between. CDR1 and CDR2 from the germline V gene are MNHEY and SMNVEV (reference sequence). This CDR3 is CASRMGVMNTEAFF. Written as DNA, the CDR3 is TGTGCCAGCAGGATGGGGGTCATGAACACTGAAGCTTTCTTT.

This clonotype came up many times. The chain recombines TRBV7-2 with TRBJ1-1; weak D call: TRBD1 (6 bases). V gave up 1 base and J gave up 4 bases, with 10 bases separating them. The CDR3 runs to 14 residues. Germline assignment: CDR1 SGHTA and CDR2 FQGNSA. The CDR3 nucleotides read TGTGCCAGCAGCTTAGATCCCAGGGGCACTGAAGCTTTCTTT. Amino acid sequence: CASSLDPRGTEAFF.

Ten or more counts support this clonotype. The chain carries TRBV30 and TRBJ2-1; a weak D match, TRBD2 (5 bases). CDR1 GTSNPN and CDR2 SVGIG come from the germline V gene (reference sequence). Trimming removed 4 bases at V and 6 bases at J, with 10 bases between. The CDR3 contains 12 residues. In nucleotides, the CDR3 is TGTGCCTGGAAGGAGGTCCGCAATGAGCAGTTCTTC. Its protein product is CAWKEVRNEQFF.

Concerning this clonotype itself: A much more abundant neighbour one base away suggests this may be a read error. This chain uses TRBV6-5 with TRBJ2-7; TRBD1 is a possible D gene (7 bases). In germline, CDR1 is MNHEY, CDR2 SVGAGI. This CDR3 has 15 residues. The ends were cut back, 1 base at V and 5 bases at J, with 15 bases in the middle. CDR3 in amino acids: CASSYWRGQGNEQYF. The CDR3 DNA is TGTGCCAGCAGTTACTGGAGGGGGCAAGGAAACGAGCAGTACTTC.

This clonotype was seen many times. V gene TRBV12-3 or TRBV12-4 combines with J gene TRBJ2-4; TRBD2 agrees at 11 bases. The J segment lost 0 bases and the V segment lost 9 bases, leaving 16 bases of the junction unmatched. There are 19 residues in the CDR3. CDR3 residues: CASSDGGLAVIIAKNIQYF. Here the CDR3 DNA reads TGTGCCAGTAGTGATGGGGGACTAGCGGTTATTATAGCCAAAAACATTCAGTACTTC.

The table lists this clonotype with many counts. The V call is TRBV3-1, the J call TRBJ1-5; no clear D gene. Trimming left V 4 bases short and J 4 bases short, with 8 bases between. This CDR3 spans 13 amino acids. Germline CDR1 and CDR2: LGHDT and YNNKEL (reference sequence). CDR3 DNA sequence: TGTGCCAGCAGCCCGGTCCTTAATCAGCCCCAGCATTTT. It yields the protein CASSPVLNQPQHF. Full variable domain (rest looked up from reference TRBV3-1 and TRBJ1-5): DTAVSQTPKYLVTQMGNDKSIKCEQNLGHDTMYWYKQDSKKFLKIMFSYNNKELIINETVPNRFSPKSPDKAHLNLHINSLELGDSAVYFCASSPVLNQPQHFGDGTRLSIL.